The 29 T cell receptor beta chains below all came from one sample that was sequenced in a study of shared clonotypes between healthy human individuals. TCRdb's copy holds only in-frame clones and misses some; the assay was immunoSEQ multiplex PCR. Of 2 million to 2.5 million clones in the sample, less than 95% were seen once. The material sequenced was naive CD4+ T cells from PBMCs. Subset specified: CD45RA+ positively selected. The receptors shown here come from a man aged 18 to 29 in good health. Some clones in this sample may be carry-over from other donors' samples.

The chain links TRBV9 to TRBJ2-2; possible D gene TRBD2, 5 bases. Germline V gives CDR1 SGDLS, CDR2 YYNGEE. The CDR3 consists of 14 residues. Trimming took 3 bases from V and 6 from J, leaving 12 bases between them. The CDR3 loop is CASSALSGAGELFF. In DNA form, the CDR3 reads TGTGCCAGCAGCGCCTTAAGCGGCGCCGGGGAGCTGTTTTTT.

This CDR3 reads CASRSLTGAFEYTF. The CDR3 region has the DNA TGTGCCAGCAGATCCTTGACAGGGGCTTTTGAGTACACCTTC. This sequence joins TRBV6-5 and TRBJ1-2, with 8 bases matching TRBD1. V was pared by 6 bases and J by 11 bases, with 14 bases of the junction left unmatched. The CDR3 sequence is 14 residues long. The germline V gene has CDR1 MNHEY and CDR2 SVGAGI.

This chain connects TRBV7-9 to TRBJ1-3; 8 bases agree with TRBD1. In germline, CDR1 is SEHNR, CDR2 FQNEAQ (reference sequence). CDR3 size: 17 residues. Losses at the gene ends were 5 bases for V and 0 bases for J; bases not matched to a gene: 9. CDR3: CASSIRQGSFSGNTIYF. The CDR3 coding sequence is TGTGCCAGCAGCATTCGACAGGGGTCCTTCTCTGGAAACACCATATATTTT.

J is TRBJ2-1 and V is TRBV29-1; D may be TRBD1 (5 bases). CDR3 length: 12 amino acids. CDR1 and CDR2 from the germline V gene are SQVTM and ANQGSEA. The V end lost 5 bases, the J end lost 9 bases, and 14 bases lay between the germline ends. The CDR3 loop reads CSVLKGPGEQFF. In nucleotides, the CDR3 is TGCAGCGTTCTCAAGGGGCCGGGTGAGCAGTTCTTC.

This clone has just one count. The rearrangement links TRBV28 to TRBJ1-1, with unresolved D. The length of the CDR3 is 13 residues. Germline values: CDR1 MDHEN, CDR2 SYDVKM. Trimming shortened V by 3 bases and J by 1 base, and 6 bases separated the two germline ends. In nucleotides, the CDR3 is TGTGCCAGCAGTTTTTTTAGGAACACTGAAGCTTTCTTT. Translating gives CASSFFRNTEAFF.

The CDR3 DNA is TGCGCCAGCAGTGCAGGGTTCTACGAGCAGTACTTC. Protein sequence: CASSAGFYEQYF. The chain has TRBV10-1 and TRBJ2-7; possibly TRBD1 for D (5 bases). Germline CDR1 WNHNN, CDR2 SYGVQD (reference sequence). This CDR3 has 12 residues. Trimming pared 4 bases from V and 3 bases from J, leaving 7 bases between.

V is TRBV6-4 and J is TRBJ2-3; 7 nucleotides match TRBD2. The J segment lost 1 base and the V segment lost 0 bases, leaving 4 bases of the junction unmatched. Germline V CDR1 and CDR2: MRHNA, SNTAGT. The CDR3 length is 16 residues. CDR3 protein: CASSDSVGRRTDTQYF. CDR3 bases: TGTGCCAGCAGTGACTCCGTCGGGAGGCGCACAGATACGCAGTATTTT.

The chain has TRBV7-9 and TRBJ2-3, with 8 bases identical to TRBD2. This CDR3 is built from 18 residues. Germline V gene sequence: CDR1 SEHNR, CDR2 FQNEAQ (reference sequence). The junction had 10 bases not matched to a gene; V was cut back by 0 bases and J by 2 bases. CDR3 sequence reads: CASSLASFSGTFTDTQYF. The CDR3 DNA follows: TGTGCCAGCAGCTTAGCGTCATTTAGCGGGACGTTCACAGATACGCAGTATTTT.

The V gene is TRBV5-1, the J gene TRBJ2-1; 10 positions agree with TRBD2. V lost 0 bases and J lost 11; bases outside the gene matches: 11. CDR3 length equals 16 residues. From germline, CDR1 is SGHRS and CDR2 YFSETQ. CDR3 bases: TGCGCCAGCAGCTTGGACGTGTCGGCTAGCGGGAGTCAGCAGTTCTTC. Protein product: CASSLDVSASGSQQFF.

The V and J genes are TRBV7-2 and TRBJ2-7, with D tentatively TRBD1 or TRBD2 (5 bases each). The CDR3 length is 15 residues. Per the germline V gene, CDR1 is SGHTA and CDR2 is FQGNSA. V lost 7 bases and J 0 bases, leaving 16 bases between the germline ends. This CDR3 is CASNPAWGSSYEQYF. Here the CDR3 DNA reads TGTGCCAGCAACCCCGCCTGGGGGAGCTCCTACGAGCAGTACTTC.

This chain uses TRBV5-8 with TRBJ1-2; tentatively, D is TRBD1 (5 bases). This CDR3 has 17 residues. V was trimmed by 6 bases and J by 8 bases, leaving 29 bases between them. Germline V gene sequence: CDR1 SGHTS, CDR2 YDEGEE. The CDR3 loop is CASKRIGAGFSPFGYTF. The CDR3 DNA sequence: TGTGCCAGCAAAAGGATCGGAGCAGGGTTCAGTCCCTTCGGCTACACCTTC.

The rearrangement joins TRBV19 to TRBJ2-1; 7 bases align to TRBD2. Trimming removed 1 base from V and 0 bases from J; junction bases left unmatched: 9. CDR1 LNHDA and CDR2 SQIVND come from the germline V gene (reference sequence). CDR3 size: 18 residues. CDR3 DNA sequence: TGTGCCAGTAGTATAGTAATGCAGGCGGGAGCCTCCTACAATGAGCAGTTCTTC. Its translation: CASSIVMQAGASYNEQFF.

CDR3 nucleotides: TGTGCCAGCAGCTTTAGGTTAGGAAGCTACGAGCAGTACTTC. The encoded protein is CASSFRLGSYEQYF. V usage is TRBV11-1 and J usage is TRBJ2-7; D call uncertain. V was pared by 3 bases and J by 3 bases, with 12 bases between. This CDR3 region has 14 residues. Germline CDR1 SGHAT, CDR2 FQDESV (reference sequence).

The chain recombines TRBV5-1 with TRBJ1-2; D call uncertain. Trimming took 4 bases from V and 3 from J, leaving 19 bases between them. Germline V gene lookup returns CDR1 SGHRS and CDR2 YFSETQ. The CDR3 length is 16 residues. This CDR3 reads CASSPMGLFSDYGYTF. The CDR3 bases are TGCGCCAGCAGCCCCATGGGCCTCTTTTCGGACTATGGCTACACCTTC.

On this clone itself: The same CDR3 arises from other DNA sequences in this sample as well. Here the CDR3 DNA reads TGTGCCAGCAGCTTATCCGGAGGGAACACTGAAGCTTTCTTT. This encodes CASSLSGGNTEAFF. The chain has TRBV7-8 and TRBJ1-1; D is unresolved. Trimming took 2 bases from V and 1 from J, leaving 8 bases between them. The CDR3 extends over 14 amino acids. Germline V gene lookup returns CDR1 SGHVS and CDR2 FQNEAQ.

Details on this clone: Additional DNA sequences in this sample encode the identical CDR3. J is TRBJ1-2 and V is TRBV5-1, with 10 positions matching TRBD1. The CDR3 extends over 14 amino acids. V shed 4 bases and J 3 bases; nucleotides not matched to a gene: 3. The germline V gene has CDR1 SGHRS and CDR2 YFSETQ. The CDR3 sequence: CASSPGTGDYGYTF. The DNA of the CDR3 is TGCGCCAGCAGCCCCGGGACAGGGGACTATGGCTACACCTTC.

This chain connects TRBV5-4 to TRBJ1-2, with a tentative D call TRBD1 (5 bases). This CDR3 is built from 14 residues. The germline V and J ends were trimmed by 1 base and 1 base, with 8 bases remaining between them. Germline CDR1 is SGHNT and CDR2 is YYREEE (reference sequence). DNA for the CDR3: TGTGCCAGCAGCTTGCGGCAGGGTAACTATGGCTACACCTTC. It encodes CASSLRQGNYGYTF.

This clone was seen more than once but under ten times. The chain couples TRBV4-2 to TRBJ1-1; possibly TRBD1 for D (5 bases). Deletions cut 3 bases from V and 4 bases from J, with 12 bases between. The CDR3 consists of 14 residues. Germline V gene lookup returns CDR1 LGHNA and CDR2 YNFKEQ. CDR3: CASSQGLGLTEAFF. As DNA, the CDR3 is TGTGCCAGCAGCCAGGGTCTGGGACTCACTGAAGCTTTCTTT.

In DNA form, the CDR3 reads TGCGCCAGCAGCACCCGCGGCGGGACAGGGCCATCCTACGAGCAGTACTTC. Amino acid sequence: CASSTRGGTGPSYEQYF. The rearrangement joins TRBV5-1 to TRBJ2-7; 9 nucleotides align to TRBD1. After removal of 4 bases from V and 1 base from J, the junction contained 12 bases not matched to a gene. The CDR3 spans 17 residues. CDR1 and CDR2 from the germline V gene are SGHRS and YFSETQ.

The rearrangement uses TRBV5-4 and TRBJ2-7; TRBD2 is a possible D gene (6 bases). V gave up 4 bases and J gave up 6 bases, with 17 bases separating them. The length of the CDR3 is 14 residues. The germline CDR1 and CDR2 sequences are SGHNT and YYREEE (reference sequence). In nucleotides, the CDR3 is TGTGCCAGCAGCCTCACCTTGCGGGGCCCCGAGCAGTACTTC. Protein sequence: CASSLTLRGPEQYF.

This clone was observed a single time. The rearrangement links TRBV5-1 to TRBJ2-3; D is ambiguous. Deletions cut 5 bases from V and 5 bases from J, with 12 bases between. Germline V gene sequence: CDR1 SGHRS, CDR2 YFSETQ. The CDR3 spans 13 residues. As DNA, the CDR3 is TGCGCCAGCAGTCCCAACACGTTAGATACGCAGTATTTT. Its protein product is CASSPNTLDTQYF.

The chain links TRBV21-1 to TRBJ2-7; the tabulated D call, TRBD1, remains unverified against the DNA. TRBV21-1 is a known pseudogene. The CDR3 loop spans 14 amino acids. The CDR3 nucleotides are TGTGCCAGCAGCAACGGACAGGGGTTCGACGAGCAGTACTTC. Amino acids: CASSNGQGFDEQYF.

This chain links TRBV7-3 with TRBJ2-5; D may be TRBD1 or TRBD2 (6 bases each). V was clipped by 2 bases and J by 4 bases, with 11 bases between them. The CDR3 length is 14 residues. Germline CDR1 SGHTA, CDR2 FQGTGA. The CDR3 spells CASSLLGGGETQYF. CDR3 coding DNA: TGTGCCAGCAGCTTACTAGGAGGGGGAGAGACCCAGTACTTC.

CDR3 coding DNA: TGTGCCAGCACCAAAACAGGGGTCAATGAGCAGTTCTTC. As protein: CASTKTGVNEQFF. The chain has TRBV6-1 and TRBJ2-1, with TRBD1 matching over 7 bases. This CDR3 has 13 amino acids. CDR1 and CDR2 (germline): MNHNS, SASEGT. Trimming at V came to 7 bases and at J to 6 bases, leaving 6 bases not matched to a gene.

The CDR3 spells CAWGRGTGKFISQPQHF. DNA of the CDR3: TGTGCCTGGGGGAGAGGAACAGGGAAATTTATCAGTCAGCCCCAGCATTTT. This rearrangement joins TRBV30 to TRBJ1-5, with TRBD1 as a possible D gene (6 bases). This CDR3 contains 17 residues. V dropped 5 bases and J dropped 6 bases, with 26 bases sitting between them. Germline V lookup: CDR1 GTSNPN, CDR2 SVGIG (reference sequence).

The chain couples TRBV18 to TRBJ1-3; no clear D. Trimming pared 3 bases from V and 2 bases from J, leaving 14 bases between. The CDR3 contains 16 residues. The V gene's germline CDR1 is KGHSH and CDR2 LQKENI. The CDR3 DNA is TGTGCCAGCTCACCCGGAGGGTGGGGTGCTGGAAACACCATATATTTT. Its translation is CASSPGGWGAGNTIYF.

The CDR3 nucleotides are TGCGCCAGCAGCTTGGTTGAGGCGCCTCTAAACGAGCAGTACTTC. This translates into CASSLVEAPLNEQYF. The chain joins TRBV5-1 to TRBJ2-7; D remains unclear. Per germline, CDR1 SGHRS and CDR2 YFSETQ. CDR3 length: 15 amino acids. V lost 0 bases, J lost 5 bases, and 15 bases lay in between.

Only one count was recorded for this clone. This sequence joins TRBV6-1 and TRBJ2-7; D is unclear. The CDR3 has 13 amino acids. V was shortened by 5 bases and J by 1 base, with 9 bases between the two germline ends. CDR1 MNHNS and CDR2 SASEGT come from the germline V gene. The CDR3 bases are TGTGCCAGCAGTCGACACGCTTCCTACGAGCAGTACTTC. As protein: CASSRHASYEQYF.

The chain couples TRBV28 to TRBJ1-1; no clear D. This CDR3 has 15 residues. V was pared by 0 bases and J by 1 base, with 9 bases between. The germline V gene encodes CDR1 MDHEN and CDR2 SYDVKM. CDR3 coding DNA: TGTGCCAGCAGTTTATGGTTGGGTGAGAACACTGAAGCTTTCTTT. Its translation is CASSLWLGENTEAFF.